The clone carrying this T cell receptor beta chain showed up just a few times. Antigen unknown. TCRB transcripts that were expressed got sequenced, as all of the isolated RNA had been reverse transcribed. Here immunoSEQ multiplex PCR was the method, and the copy in TCRdb shows in-frame clones only, minus some. Of about 340,000 clones listed, about 13% are singletons. These data come from a study of beta chain features in type 1 diabetes. Study summary: Patients did not differ from healthy donors in age, gender or cell yield.

The CDR3 is 13 amino acids. Germline CDR1 is LNHDA and CDR2 is SQIVND (reference sequence). The V gene lost 5 bases and the J gene lost 5 bases, with 12 bases spanning the gap. Regarding the study as a whole: Overrepresentation of cells with high TCR expression could result from cDNA sequencing. The study found moderately but significantly shorter TCRB CDR3s in all four CD4+ subsets of Type 1 diabetes patients.

This chain links TRBV19 with TRBJ1-2; D not resolved. Sequencing used naive CD4+ T cells from blood. The source of this sequence is a woman aged 18-35 years with type 1 diabetes. The CDR3 DNA follows: TGTGCCAGTAGTTGGTTACAGAATTATGGCTACACCTTC. Amino acids: CASSWLQNYGYTF.